The 25 T cell receptor beta chains reported below all come from one sample, sequenced in a study of blood T cell repertoires in COVID-19. The protocol was immunoSEQ multiplex PCR, while the TCRdb copy is restricted to in-frame clones and leaves out a portion. The data show about 250,000 clones, approximately 86% seen once. The source material was peripheral blood. These TCRs come from an older man with acute or convalescent COVID-19.

The chain joins TRBV7-3 to TRBJ1-1, with 9 nucleotides matching TRBD1. V dropped 5 bases and J dropped 0; count of bases not matched to a gene: 4. Germline values: CDR1 SGHTA, CDR2 FQGTGA. CDR3 size: 15 residues. CDR3 protein: CASSQTGGMNTEAFF. CDR3 DNA sequence: TGTGCCAGCAGCCAGACAGGGGGGATGAACACTGAAGCTTTCTTT.

The CDR3 sequence: CASSLAGVYGYTF. CDR3 nucleotides: TGTGCCAGCAGCTTAGCAGGGGTCTATGGCTACACCTTC. The V call is TRBV7-9, the J call TRBJ1-2, with a weak D call TRBD1 (5 bases). CDR1 is SEHNR, CDR2 FQNEAQ, per germline (reference sequence). Trimming cost V 0 bases and J 4 bases, with 6 bases left between them. CDR3 length equals 13 residues.

The V call is TRBV6-1, the J call TRBJ1-5; 8 nucleotides align to TRBD1. The CDR3 extends over 16 amino acids. The germline CDR1 and CDR2 sequences are MNHNS and SASEGT. Trimming at V came to 2 bases and at J to 4 bases, leaving 7 bases not matched to a gene. CDR3 coding DNA: TGTGCCAGCAGTGAACTCGACAGGGGAGGAAATCAGCCCCAGCATTTT. Translating gives CASSELDRGGNQPQHF.

The J gene is TRBJ1-1, the V gene TRBV18; D perhaps matches TRBD1 (6 bases). The ends were cut back, 3 bases at V and 1 base at J, with 12 bases in the middle. Germline V gene sequence: CDR1 KGHSH, CDR2 LQKENI. CDR3 length: 15 amino acids. The CDR3 sequence is CASSPRQVTNTEAFF. In DNA, the CDR3 is TGTGCCAGCTCACCTCGACAGGTGACGAACACTGAAGCTTTCTTT.

The V and J genes are TRBV5-1 and TRBJ1-1, with D maybe TRBD1 (5 bases). The V gene's germline CDR1 is SGHRS and CDR2 YFSETQ. V gave up 4 bases and J gave up 2 bases, with 24 bases separating them. The length of the CDR3 is 18 residues. The CDR3 DNA is TGCGCCAGCAGCAAGGCGCGACAGCACTTACAAAGTAACACTGAAGCTTTCTTT. Protein product: CASSKARQHLQSNTEAFF.

This chain uses TRBV28 with TRBJ2-7, with a tentative D call TRBD1 (6 bases). Germline V gene lookup returns CDR1 MDHEN and CDR2 SYDVKM. Trimming stripped 8 bases from V and 3 bases from J, with 17 bases between. The CDR3 runs 14 residues. CDR3 coding DNA: TGTGCCAGCGGGCGAACGGGACAACTCTACGAGCAGTACTTC. It encodes CASGRTGQLYEQYF.

V and J are TRBV6-1 and TRBJ2-1; 10 bases agree with TRBD2. With 11 bases clipped from V and 8 bases from J, the junction kept 12 bases outside the gene matches. This CDR3 has 14 residues. The germline gives CDR1 MNHNS, CDR2 SASEGT. CDR3: CALRSSGRADEQFF. In DNA form, the CDR3 reads TGTGCCCTGCGCTCTAGCGGGAGAGCGGATGAGCAGTTCTTC.

This chain joins TRBV3-1 (or the pseudogene TRBV3-2) and TRBJ1-1; the match to TRBD1 covers 8 bases. This CDR3 is 18 amino acids long. V shed 0 bases, J shed 0 bases, and the junction held 9 bases outside the gene matches. From germline, CDR1 is LGHDT and CDR2 YNNKEL (reference sequence). In DNA form, the CDR3 reads TGTGCCAGCAGCCAAGATCGGACAGGGAACTCGCTGAACACTGAAGCTTTCTTT. Amino acid sequence: CASSQDRTGNSLNTEAFF.

J is TRBJ1-3 and V is TRBV5-4, with D possibly matching TRBD1 (5 bases). Germline CDR1 reads SGHNT; CDR2 reads YYREEE (reference sequence). This CDR3 has 14 residues. Trimming removed 0 bases at V and 4 bases at J, with 8 bases between. The CDR3 region has the DNA TGTGCCAGCAGCTTGGTGGGGCCGGGAAACACCATATATTTT. Protein sequence: CASSLVGPGNTIYF.

The rearrangement joins TRBV6-5 to TRBJ2-7, with D uncertain. Germline lookup yields CDR1 MNHEY and CDR2 SVGAGI. V was clipped by 7 bases and J by 3 bases, with 13 bases between them. The CDR3 is 13 amino acids. The chain's CDR3 is CASKAVGHYEQYF. DNA of the CDR3: TGTGCCAGCAAGGCGGTCGGCCACTACGAGCAGTACTTC.

This chain joins TRBV19 and TRBJ1-5, with 9 bases matching TRBD1. Per the germline V gene, CDR1 is LNHDA and CDR2 is SQIVND (reference sequence). V shed 4 bases and J 3 bases; nucleotides not matched to a gene: 7. The CDR3 loop spans 16 amino acids. The CDR3 DNA follows: TGTGCCAGTAGTAGGCTTGACAGGGGGAACAATCAGCCCCAGCATTTT. Translated, it gives CASSRLDRGNNQPQHF.

The V gene is TRBV6-2 or TRBV6-3, the J gene TRBJ1-5; no clear D. Trimming shortened V by 7 bases and J by 2 bases, and 9 bases separated the two germline ends. The CDR3 is made up of 13 amino acids. Germline V gene data show CDR1 as MNHEY and CDR2 as SVGEGT. CDR3 region: CASTPSGNQPQHF. In DNA, the CDR3 is TGTGCCAGCACCCCATCGGGCAATCAGCCCCAGCATTTT.

This chain connects TRBV19 to TRBJ1-3, with D unresolved. CDR3 length equals 15 residues. The V end was cut by 4 bases, the J end by 1 base, with 11 bases between. Germline loops: CDR1 LNHDA, CDR2 SQIVND (reference sequence). The CDR3: CASSNPFSSGNTIYF. In nucleotides, the CDR3 is TGTGCCAGTAGTAATCCGTTTTCTTCTGGAAACACCATATATTTT.

J is TRBJ1-2 and V is TRBV19; 9 positions match TRBD1. CDR3 size: 15 residues. V shed 5 bases, J shed 0 bases, and the junction held 4 bases outside the gene matches. Germline values: CDR1 LNHDA, CDR2 SQIVND (reference sequence). The CDR3 sequence is CASSRQGGANYGYTF. CDR3 in DNA: TGTGCCAGTAGTCGACAGGGGGGAGCTAACTATGGCTACACCTTC. Filled out from reference TRBV19 and TRBJ1-2, the complete variable domain reads DGGITQSPKYLFRKEGQNVTLSCEQNLNHDAMYWYRQDPGQGLRLIYYSQIVNDFQKGDIAEGYSVSREKKESFPLTVTSAQKNPTAFYLCASSRQGGANYGYTFGSGTRLTVV.

The rearrangement links TRBV27 to TRBJ1-4, with 7 bases identical to TRBD1. J was trimmed by 7 bases and V by 7 bases; bases with no gene match: 6. This CDR3 spans 13 amino acids. Germline V lookup: CDR1 MNHEY, CDR2 SMNVEV (reference sequence). The CDR3 nucleotides read TGTGCCAGCAAAGACAGGGCGGGTGAAAAACTGTTTTTT. It is translated as CASKDRAGEKLFF. Based on the CDR3 plus reference TRBV27 and TRBJ1-4, the full variable domain is EAQVTQNPRYLITVTGKKLTVTCSQNMNHEYMSWYRQDPGLGLRQIYYSMNVEVTDKGDVPEGYKVSRKEKRNFPLILESPSPNQTSLYFCASKDRAGEKLFFGSGTQLSVL.

The chain uses TRBV7-2 and TRBJ1-4; TRBD1 is a possible D gene (6 bases). The CDR3 is made up of 15 amino acids. Between the trimmed V and J ends, which lost 1 base and 10 bases, there was a span of 16 bases. The germline CDR1 and CDR2 sequences are SGHTA and FQGNSA. The CDR3 coding sequence is TGTGCCAGCAGCTTAGGAGGGGGGGAGGCGGGAAAACTGTTTTTT. Residues: CASSLGGGEAGKLFF.

The chain employs TRBV7-9 and TRBJ2-6; TRBD2 is a possible D gene (6 bases). Germline CDR1 and CDR2: SEHNR and FQNEAQ (reference sequence). The V gene lost 3 bases and the J gene lost 0 bases, with 6 bases spanning the gap. The CDR3 loop spans 15 amino acids. The CDR3 is CASSLTSSGANVLTF. The CDR3 DNA follows: TGTGCCAGCAGCTTGACTAGCTCTGGGGCCAACGTCCTGACTTTC.

The chain employs TRBV7-2 and TRBJ2-3; maybe TRBD1 (6 bases). The CDR3 runs 15 residues. V was pared by 6 bases and J by 8 bases, with 21 bases between. CDR1 is SGHTA, CDR2 FQGNSA, per germline. CDR3 sequence (DNA): TGTGCCAGCAGTCACTCATCCTCCCAGGGGAGTACGCAGTATTTT. Its translation: CASSHSSSQGSTQYF.

The chain combines TRBV5-4 with TRBJ2-7; the match to TRBD2 covers 9 bases. This CDR3 has 16 amino acids. Germline V gene data show CDR1 as SGHNT and CDR2 as YYREEE (reference sequence). The junction had 10 bases not matched to a gene; V was cut back by 4 bases and J by 2 bases. The CDR3 is CASSRGGVAGPYEQYF. CDR3 nucleotides: TGTGCCAGCAGCCGCGGGGGGGTAGCGGGACCCTACGAGCAGTACTTC.

The rearrangement uses TRBV6-5 and TRBJ1-3; D uncertain. CDR1 and CDR2 from the germline V gene are MNHEY and SVGAGI. The CDR3 loop spans 15 amino acids. V was pared by 5 bases and J by 1 base, with 12 bases between. The CDR3 DNA is TGTGCCAGCAGTCTCCACCGGGAATCTGGAAACACCATATATTTT. It translates to CASSLHRESGNTIYF.

The J gene is TRBJ1-1, the V gene TRBV6-6; TRBD1 agrees at 8 bases. V was clipped by 5 bases and J by 4 bases; unmatched bases: 12. The CDR3 has 16 amino acids. Germline V gives CDR1 MNHNY, CDR2 SVGAGI (reference sequence). The CDR3 bases are TGTGCCAGCAGTCTACCTGGACAGGGAGCGGGCACTGAAGCTTTCTTT. Its protein is CASSLPGQGAGTEAFF.

J is TRBJ2-5 and V is TRBV9; D is possibly TRBD2 (5 bases). V shed 0 bases and J shed 5 bases, with 8 bases lying between them. Germline loops: CDR1 SGDLS, CDR2 YYNGEE. The CDR3 is 13 residues long. The CDR3 spells CASSVGGFETQYF. The CDR3 DNA sequence: TGTGCCAGCAGCGTAGGCGGGTTCGAGACCCAGTACTTC.

CDR3 nucleotides: TGCGCCAGCAGTTTTACACCGGACAGGGAAACTTCACCCCTCCACTTT. Protein sequence: CASSFTPDRETSPLHF. J is TRBJ1-6 and V is TRBV5-1; 8 bases match TRBD1. The CDR3 has 16 residues. Germline CDR1 and CDR2: SGHRS and YFSETQ. The trim removed 5 bases at V and 9 bases at J, leaving 13 bases unmatched.

This clone was seen only a few times. This rearrangement joins TRBV18 to TRBJ2-2, with 14 bases identical to TRBD2. From germline, CDR1 is KGHSH and CDR2 LQKENI. The CDR3 has 24 amino acids. V trimming: 4 bases; J trimming: 4 bases; junction bases outside the gene matches: 26. The CDR3, as DNA: TGTGCCAGCTCACTGGATCTTCAGTACGGGCCCGGGACTAGCGGGAGAGGAGGCACCGGGGAGCTGTTTTTT. Its protein product is CASSLDLQYGPGTSGRGGTGELFF.

The V and J genes are TRBV18 and TRBJ1-3; D is possibly TRBD1 (6 bases). Germline-derived CDR1 and CDR2 are KGHSH and LQKENI. This CDR3 has 14 residues. V lost 2 bases, J lost 6 bases, and 11 bases lay in between. The CDR3 spells CASSPTGRENTIYF. The CDR3 DNA follows: TGTGCCAGCTCACCAACAGGGAGAGAAAACACCATATATTTT.